This entry describes one TCR beta chain. Its specificity is not known. This may come from a read error, since a much larger clone is one base off. Newly diagnosed hyperthyroidism, duration under 2 months, in patients aged 18 to 65. The study left out patients who had uncontrolled infection, other autoimmune disease, pregnancy or lactation. A roughly 9.7 ml volume of fresh peripheral blood provided the PBMCs. The entry originates in a study of T cells in Graves' hyperthyroidism and ophthalmopathy. Study-wide points: Most thyroid-expanded clonotypes above 0.001 were also found in blood.

RNA transcripts gave rise to amplified TCR beta CDR3 regions. First-round RT-PCR of the TCR CDR3 relied on the HTBI primer set. TCRdb called the multiplex PCR reads again in MiXCR, with one record for every CDR3 protein. The sample includes under 450,000 distinct CDR3 sequences, about 13% of them seen just once. The J segment lost 5 bases and the V segment lost 1 base, leaving 12 bases of the junction unmatched. The length of the CDR3 is 17 residues. CDR1 and CDR2 (germline): SQVTM, ANQGSEA. The rearrangement joins TRBV29-1 to TRBJ1-2, with 11 bases that match TRBD1. The sequencing sample was made of blood. The receptor was isolated from a man between 25 and 39 years old with Graves' hyperthyroidism that later progressed to Graves' ophthalmopathy. The CDR3 region is CSVEGDRGSAGIYGYTF. In nucleotides, the CDR3 is TGCAGCGTTGAAGGGGACAGGGGGAGCGCTGGGATTTATGGCTACACCTTC.